This TCR beta chain was sequenced for a study of T cells after yellow fever vaccination. TCRdb ran MiXCR on the 5' RACE reads and lists one entry per CDR3 protein. The profile shows roughly 74,000 distinct CDR3 sequences, more than 5.5% of them singletons. CDR3 length: 18 residues. The sequence was collected from a man younger than 35 who received the YFV17D yellow fever vaccine. The gene calls are TRBV21-1 and TRBJ2-3; TRBD1 is the table's D call, not checked against the DNA. TRBV21-1 is shown as a pseudogene. The sample here was CD8+ T cells sorted from PBMCs, taken less than 6 days after the first yellow fever vaccination. The CDR3 DNA reads TGTGCCAGCAGCAAACGTCAGACGGACAGGGGGTGTACAGATACGCAGTATTTT. Encoded protein: CASSKRQTDRGCTDTQYF.